This T cell receptor beta chain emerged from a study of blood T cells in healthy people across ages. Sample-barcoded 5' priming and a J-beta primer mix drove a second PCR of roughly 6 to 12 cycles. TCRdb reprocessed the 5' RACE reads with MiXCR, giving one entry per CDR3 protein. The sample carries over 750,000 distinct CDR3 sequences, roughly 25% recorded once. Germline CDR1 reads DFQATT; CDR2 reads SNEGSKA (reference sequence). The CDR3 contains 16 residues. The V segment lost 0 bases and the J segment 3 bases; nucleotides outside the gene matches: 9. This sample was shared with a second study, whose subject was T cells of mothers and their children. This second study notes: An overlap that was slightly higher, though non-significant, was seen in related mother-child pairs versus unrelated pairs.

The rearrangement links TRBV20-1 to TRBJ2-7, with TRBD2 identical over 9 bases. Sequenced sample: blood. This clonotype originated in a boy between 10 and 17 years old in good health. Written as DNA, the CDR3 is TGCAGTGCTAGAGATTCGGGGGCTAGCGGGATCTACGAGCAGTACTTC. It translates to CSARDSGASGIYEQYF.